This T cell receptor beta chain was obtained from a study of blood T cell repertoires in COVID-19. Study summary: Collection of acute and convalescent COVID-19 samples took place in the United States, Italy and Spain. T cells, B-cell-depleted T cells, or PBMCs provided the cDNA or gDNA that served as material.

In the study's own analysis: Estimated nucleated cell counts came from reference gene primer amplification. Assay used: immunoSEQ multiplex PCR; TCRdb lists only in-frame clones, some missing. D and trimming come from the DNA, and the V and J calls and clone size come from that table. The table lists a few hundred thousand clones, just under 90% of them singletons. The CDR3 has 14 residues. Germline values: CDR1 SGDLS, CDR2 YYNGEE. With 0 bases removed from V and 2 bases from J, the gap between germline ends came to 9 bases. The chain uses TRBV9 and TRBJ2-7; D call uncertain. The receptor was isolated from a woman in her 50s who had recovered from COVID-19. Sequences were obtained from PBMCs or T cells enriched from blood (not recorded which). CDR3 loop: CASSVDTVAYEQYF. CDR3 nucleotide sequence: TGTGCCAGCAGCGTAGATACAGTTGCCTACGAGCAGTACTTC.